A selection of T cell receptor beta chains follows, all from one sample in a study of early T cells in non-severe SARS-CoV-2 infection. TCRdb fed the 5' RACE reads into MiXCR, producing one record per CDR3 protein. The sample has about 33,000 distinct CDR3 sequences; approximately 5% are singletons. Material for sequencing was whole blood. Receptor source: an adult who was a healthcare worker with PCR-confirmed SARS-CoV-2 infection or an uninfected control (not recorded which). Both conserved end residues are part of each CDR3. D genes are given only for firm matches. Only part of the rows carry a size: once, few, many, or a class if the clone is expanded.

cdr3_aa,cdr3_nt,d_call,v_call,clone_size,j_call
CASSPQGLAKNIQYF,TGTGCCAGCAGCCCCCAAGGGCTAGCCAAAAACATTCAGTACTTC,.,TRBV7-2,many,TRBJ2-4
CASSFSTGGDEQYF,TGTGCCAGCAGTTTTTCGACAGGAGGGGACGAGCAGTACTTC,.,TRBV25-1,.,TRBJ2-7
CASSRDSPAGTGELFF,TGTGCCAGCAGCCGAGACAGTCCCGCTGGCACCGGGGAGCTGTTTTTT,.,TRBV6-5,many,TRBJ2-2
CASSHRDRGRYGYTF,TGTGCCAGCAGCCACCGGGACAGGGGCCGGTATGGCTACACCTTC,TRBD1,TRBV28,.,TRBJ1-2
CASIPDGGVYYGYTF,TGTGCCAGCATACCTGACGGCGGGGTATACTATGGCTACACCTTC,.,TRBV6-1,few,TRBJ1-2
CASSIGQGPRNEKLFF,TGTGCCAGCAGCATCGGACAGGGGCCGAGGAATGAAAAACTGTTTTTT,TRBD1,TRBV7-8,many,TRBJ1-4
CACALTTGNTEAFF,TGTGCCTGCGCACTGACGACAGGGAACACTGAAGCTTTCTTT,.,TRBV30,many,TRBJ1-1
CASRRDGYEQYF,TGTGCCAGCAGACGGGACGGCTACGAGCAGTACTTC,.,TRBV27,many,TRBJ2-7
CASSSRDRGYEQYF,TGTGCCAGTAGTTCCCGGGACAGGGGATACGAGCAGTACTTC,TRBD1,TRBV19,many,TRBJ2-7
CSARAGDNEQFF,TGCAGTGCTAGAGCAGGGGACAATGAGCAGTTCTTC,.,TRBV20-1,many,TRBJ2-1
CASTSQETQYF,TGCGCCAGCACCTCCCAAGAGACCCAGTACTTC,.,TRBV5-1,many,TRBJ2-5
CASSFSRQGPSNTEAFF,TGTGCCAGCAGTTTCTCGCGGCAGGGGCCTTCGAACACTGAAGCTTTCTTT,.,TRBV27,few,TRBJ1-1
CAWGDSQNTEAFF,TGTGCCTGGGGGGACAGTCAGAACACTGAAGCTTTCTTT,TRBD1,TRBV30,many,TRBJ1-1
CSAIVGYRTEAFF,TGCAGCGCTATTGTAGGATATCGCACTGAAGCTTTCTTT,.,TRBV29-1,many,TRBJ1-1
CASSDSPGEADTQYF,TGTGCCAGCAGTGACTCGCCCGGGGAGGCAGATACGCAGTATTTT,.,TRBV6-4,few,TRBJ2-3
CASSPPRAGGPYEQYF,TGTGCCAGCAGCCCCCCCCGGGCGGGGGGGCCCTACGAGCAGTACTTC,TRBD2,TRBV7-6,many,TRBJ2-7
CASSKFAGPGADTQYF,TGTGCCAGCAGCAAGTTCGCAGGCCCTGGGGCAGATACGCAGTATTTT,.,TRBV21-1,many,TRBJ2-3
CASSLSRGEETQYF,TGTGCCAGCTCCCTCTCTAGGGGTGAAGAGACCCAGTACTTC,.,TRBV18,.,TRBJ2-5
CSALNLGTGTNEQFF,TGCAGTGCCTTGAACCTAGGGACAGGGACCAATGAGCAGTTCTTC,TRBD1,TRBV20-1,many,TRBJ2-1
CASSQDSRRTTGELFF,TGTGCCAGCAGCCAAGATAGCAGACGAACCACCGGGGAGCTGTTTTTT,.,TRBV3-1,many,TRBJ2-2
CASSPLGTGRTEAFF,TGTGCCAGCTCACCACTTGGGACAGGGCGGACTGAAGCTTTCTTT,TRBD1,TRBV18,few,TRBJ1-1
CASSAIYPPTDTQYF,TGTGCCAGCAGTGCCATCTATCCCCCCACAGATACGCAGTATTTT,.,TRBV6-4,many,TRBJ2-3
CASSPDLNTEAFF,TGTGCCAGCAGCCCTGATTTGAACACTGAAGCTTTCTTT,.,TRBV11-2,many,TRBJ1-1
CASSFLAGEAFF,TGTGCCAGCAGCTTTCTAGCAGGTGAAGCTTTCTTT,.,TRBV7-2,many,TRBJ1-1
CSARDPSRPDTQYF,TGCAGTGCTAGAGATCCTAGCCGGCCAGATACGCAGTATTTT,.,TRBV20-1,.,TRBJ2-3
CASSSPSVPYNEQFF,TGTGCCAGCAGCTCCCCCAGCGTCCCCTACAATGAGCAGTTCTTC,.,TRBV11-3,few,TRBJ2-1
CASSPDRGQNSPLHF,TGTGCCAGCAGCCCCGACAGGGGCCAGAATTCACCCCTCCACTTT,TRBD1,TRBV7-2,many,TRBJ1-6
CASSIRGIEAFF,TGTGCCAGTAGTATTAGGGGAATTGAAGCTTTCTTT,.,TRBV19,many,TRBJ1-1
CASTRTGNNSPLHF,TGTGCCAGCACTAGGACAGGGAATAATTCACCCCTCCACTTT,TRBD1,TRBV6-5,many,TRBJ1-6
CASLQDRNYGYTF,TGTGCCAGCTTACAAGACAGGAACTATGGCTACACCTTC,.,TRBV18,many,TRBJ1-2
CASSPRTGGTDTQYF,TGCGCCAGCAGCCCGAGGACGGGGGGCACAGATACGCAGTATTTT,.,TRBV5-1,many,TRBJ2-3
CSVPLGQTSYEQYF,TGCAGTGTTCCCCTGGGACAGACCTCCTACGAGCAGTACTTC,TRBD1,TRBV20-1,few,TRBJ2-7
CASSVDPHEQYF,TGTGCCAGCAGCGTAGACCCCCACGAGCAGTACTTC,.,TRBV9,many,TRBJ2-7
CSARAPGLAGSDTQYF,TGCAGTGCTAGAGCTCCCGGACTAGCGGGTTCAGATACGCAGTATTTT,TRBD2,TRBV20-1,many,TRBJ2-3
CASSPGANRESPLHF,TGCGCCAGCAGCCCGGGGGCCAATCGGGAATCACCCCTCCACTTT,.,TRBV5-1,many,TRBJ1-6
CAISDYSGTGSYEQYF,TGTGCCATCAGTGACTACTCCGGGACAGGCTCCTACGAGCAGTACTTC,TRBD1,TRBV10-3,many,TRBJ2-7
CASSHRGFSYEQYF,TGTGCCAGCAGCCATAGGGGGTTCTCCTACGAGCAGTACTTC,.,TRBV5-4,many,TRBJ2-7
CASSLGYTSTDTQYF,TGTGCCAGCAGCTTAGGTTACACTAGCACAGATACGCAGTATTTT,.,TRBV7-9,.,TRBJ2-3
CASSLTGVTEAFF,TGTGCCAGCAGTTTAACAGGGGTCACTGAAGCTTTCTTT,TRBD1,TRBV12-3/TRBV12-4,many,TRBJ1-1
CASSSYHTGELFF,TGTGCCAGCAGTTCGTACCACACCGGGGAGCTGTTTTTT,.,TRBV28,many,TRBJ2-2
CASSLLIGNTIYF,TGTGCCAGCAGTTTATTGATTGGAAACACCATATATTTT,.,TRBV28,.,TRBJ1-3
CASSTGTQGNQPQHF,TGTGCCAGCAGCACCGGGACACAGGGCAATCAGCCCCAGCATTTT,.,TRBV6-6,many,TRBJ1-5
CASSYGQGTGEQYF,TGTGCCAGCAGTTACGGGCAGGGAACGGGCGAGCAGTACTTC,.,TRBV6-2/TRBV6-3,few,TRBJ2-7
CASSDLLGGKQYF,TGCGCCAGCAGTGACCTTCTAGGGGGCAAGCAGTACTTC,TRBD1,TRBV10-2,few,TRBJ2-7
CASSVSVGGEAFF,TGTGCCAGCAGCGTATCGGTGGGGGGTGAAGCTTTCTTT,.,TRBV9,many,TRBJ1-1
CSAKGGPYEQYF,TGCAGTGCTAAAGGGGGGCCCTACGAGCAGTACTTC,.,TRBV20-1,many,TRBJ2-7
CASSLSGDTEAFF,TGTGCCAGCAGTTTGTCGGGGGACACTGAAGCTTTCTTT,.,TRBV27,many,TRBJ1-1